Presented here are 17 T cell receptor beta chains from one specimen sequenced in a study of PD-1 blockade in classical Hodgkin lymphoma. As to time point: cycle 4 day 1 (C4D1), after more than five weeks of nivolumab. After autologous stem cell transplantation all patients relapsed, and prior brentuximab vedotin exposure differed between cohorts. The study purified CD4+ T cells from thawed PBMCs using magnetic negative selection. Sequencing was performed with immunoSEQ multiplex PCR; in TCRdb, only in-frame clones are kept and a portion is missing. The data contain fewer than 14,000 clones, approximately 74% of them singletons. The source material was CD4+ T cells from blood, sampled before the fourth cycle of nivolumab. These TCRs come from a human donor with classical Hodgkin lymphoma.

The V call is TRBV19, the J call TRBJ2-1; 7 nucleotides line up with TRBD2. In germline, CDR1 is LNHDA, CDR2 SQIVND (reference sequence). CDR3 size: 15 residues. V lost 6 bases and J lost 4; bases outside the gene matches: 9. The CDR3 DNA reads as TGTGCCAGTAGCCCGACTAGCCTGGGGTACAATGAGCAGTTCTTC. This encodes CASSPTSLGYNEQFF.

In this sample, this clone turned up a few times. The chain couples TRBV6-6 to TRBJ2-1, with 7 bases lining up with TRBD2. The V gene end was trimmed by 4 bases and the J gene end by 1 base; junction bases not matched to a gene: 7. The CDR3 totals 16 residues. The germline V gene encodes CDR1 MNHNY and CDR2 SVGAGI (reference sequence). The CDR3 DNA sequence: TGTGCCAGCAGTTCTTGGCTAGCGGATTCCTACAATGAGCAGTTCTTC. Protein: CASSSWLADSYNEQFF.

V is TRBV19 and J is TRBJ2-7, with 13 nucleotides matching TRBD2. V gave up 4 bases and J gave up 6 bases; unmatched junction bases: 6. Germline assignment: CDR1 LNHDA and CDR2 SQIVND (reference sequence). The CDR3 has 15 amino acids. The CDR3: CASSTRTSGSGEQYF. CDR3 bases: TGTGCCAGTAGTACCCGGACTAGCGGGAGTGGCGAGCAGTACTTC.

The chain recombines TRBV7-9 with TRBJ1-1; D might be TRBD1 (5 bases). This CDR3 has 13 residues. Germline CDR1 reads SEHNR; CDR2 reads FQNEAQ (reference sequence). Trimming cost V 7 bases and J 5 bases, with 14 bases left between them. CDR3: CASIKPGGTEAFF. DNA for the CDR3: TGTGCCAGCATCAAGCCGGGGGGGACTGAAGCTTTCTTT.

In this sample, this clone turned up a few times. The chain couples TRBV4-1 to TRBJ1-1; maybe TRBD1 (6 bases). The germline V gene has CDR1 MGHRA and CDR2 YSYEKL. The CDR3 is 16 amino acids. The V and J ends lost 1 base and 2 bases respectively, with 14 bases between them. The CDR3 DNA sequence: TGCGCCAGCAGCCAAGGTCCAGGGGCTCATAACACTGAAGCTTTCTTT. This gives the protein CASSQGPGAHNTEAFF.

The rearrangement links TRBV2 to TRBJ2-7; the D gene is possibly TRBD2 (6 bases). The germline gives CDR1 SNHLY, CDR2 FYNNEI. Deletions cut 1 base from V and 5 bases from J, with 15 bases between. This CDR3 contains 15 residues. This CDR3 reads CASSEVGGSDDEQYF. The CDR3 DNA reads TGTGCCAGCAGTGAAGTCGGGGGTTCGGATGACGAGCAGTACTTC.

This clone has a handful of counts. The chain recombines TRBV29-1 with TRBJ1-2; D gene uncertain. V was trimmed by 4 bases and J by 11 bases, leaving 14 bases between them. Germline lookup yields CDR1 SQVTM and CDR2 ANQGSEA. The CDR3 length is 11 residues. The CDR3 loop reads CSVAESIWYTF. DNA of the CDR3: TGCAGCGTTGCTGAATCGATCTGGTACACCTTC. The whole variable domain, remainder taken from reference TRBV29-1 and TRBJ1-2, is SAVISQKPSRDICQRGTSLTIQCQVDSQVTMMFWYRQQPGQSLTLIATANQGSEATYESGFVIDKFPISRPNLTFSTLTVSNMSPEDSSIYLCSVAESIWYTFGSGTRLTVV.

This CDR3 reads CASSLGPSGSYEQYF. The CDR3 region has the DNA TGTGCCAGCAGCTTGGGACCTAGCGGGAGTTACGAGCAGTACTTC. The V call is TRBV5-4, the J call TRBJ2-7; 10 bases fit TRBD2. CDR1 and CDR2 from the germline V gene are SGHNT and YYREEE (reference sequence). The CDR3 loop spans 15 amino acids. With V trimmed by 0 bases and J by 4 bases, 4 bases remained unmatched. The full variable domain, rest sourced from reference TRBV5-4 and TRBJ2-7, is ETGVTQSPTHLIKTRGQQVTLRCSSQSGHNTVSWYQQALGQGPQFIFQYYREEENGRGNFPPRFSGLQFPNYSSELNVNALELDDSALYLCASSLGPSGSYEQYFGPGTRLTVT.

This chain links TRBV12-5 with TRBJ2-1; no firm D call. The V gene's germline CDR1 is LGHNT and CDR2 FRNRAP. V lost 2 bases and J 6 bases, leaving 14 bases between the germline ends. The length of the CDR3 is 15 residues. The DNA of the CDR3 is TGTGCTAGTGGTTTGCTCCTTAGAGCTACCAATGAGCAGTTCTTC. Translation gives CASGLLLRATNEQFF.

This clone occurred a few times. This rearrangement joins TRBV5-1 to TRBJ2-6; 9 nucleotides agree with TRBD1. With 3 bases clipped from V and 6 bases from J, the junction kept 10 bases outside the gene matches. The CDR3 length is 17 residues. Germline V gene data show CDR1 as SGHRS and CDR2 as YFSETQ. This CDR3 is CASSSGTGSSVANVLTF. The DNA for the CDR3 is TGCGCCAGCAGCTCCGGGACAGGGAGTAGTGTGGCCAACGTCCTGACTTTC.

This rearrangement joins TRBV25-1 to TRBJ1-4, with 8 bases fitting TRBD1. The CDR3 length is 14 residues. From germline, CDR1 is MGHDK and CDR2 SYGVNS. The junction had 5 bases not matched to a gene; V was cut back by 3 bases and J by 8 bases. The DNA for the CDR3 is TGTGCCAGCAGTGATCGGACAGGGAAGGAAAAACTGTTTTTT. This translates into CASSDRTGKEKLFF.

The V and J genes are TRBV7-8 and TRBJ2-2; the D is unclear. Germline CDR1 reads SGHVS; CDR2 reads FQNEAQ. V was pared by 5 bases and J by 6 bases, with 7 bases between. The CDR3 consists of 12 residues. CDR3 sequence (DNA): TGTGCCAGCAGCCCTACCTCCGGGGAGCTGTTTTTT. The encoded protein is CASSPTSGELFF.

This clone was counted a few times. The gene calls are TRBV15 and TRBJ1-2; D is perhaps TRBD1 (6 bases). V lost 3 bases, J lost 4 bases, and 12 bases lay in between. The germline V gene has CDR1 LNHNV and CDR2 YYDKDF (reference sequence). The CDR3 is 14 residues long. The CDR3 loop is CATSSWQGSYGYTF. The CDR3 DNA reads TGTGCCACCAGCAGCTGGCAGGGGAGCTATGGCTACACCTTC.

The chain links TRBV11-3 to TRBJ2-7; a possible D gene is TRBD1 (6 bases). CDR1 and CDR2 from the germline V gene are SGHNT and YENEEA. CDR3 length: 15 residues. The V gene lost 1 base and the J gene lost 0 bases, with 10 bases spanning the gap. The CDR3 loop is CASSLGQGSSYEQYF. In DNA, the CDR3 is TGTGCCAGCAGCTTAGGGCAGGGGAGCTCCTACGAGCAGTACTTC.

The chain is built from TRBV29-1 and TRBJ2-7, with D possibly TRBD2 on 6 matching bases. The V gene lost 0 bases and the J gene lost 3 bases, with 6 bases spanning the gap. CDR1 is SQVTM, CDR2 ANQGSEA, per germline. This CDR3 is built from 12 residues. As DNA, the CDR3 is TGCAGCGTTGAAGAGGGGGGCTACGAGCAGTACTTC. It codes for CSVEEGGYEQYF.

This CDR3 is CASSEREYEQYF. DNA of the CDR3: TGTGCCAGCAGTGAAAGGGAGTACGAGCAGTACTTC. The chain joins TRBV2 to TRBJ2-7; maybe TRBD2 (5 bases). V was pared by 2 bases and J by 4 bases, with 6 bases between. Germline values: CDR1 SNHLY, CDR2 FYNNEI. This CDR3 spans 12 amino acids.

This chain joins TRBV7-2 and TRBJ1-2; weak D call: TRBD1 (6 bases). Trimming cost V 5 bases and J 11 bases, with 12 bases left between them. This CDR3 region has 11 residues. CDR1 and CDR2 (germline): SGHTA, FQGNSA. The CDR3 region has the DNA TGTGCCAGCAGCCCGAGGACAGAATACACCTTC. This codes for CASSPRTEYTF.